The next 12 T cell receptor beta chains were all read from a single sample in a study of cytomegalovirus exposure and HLA in healthy donors. Measured with immunoSEQ multiplex PCR; TCRdb has only the in-frame clones, and not every one. The sample has roughly 120,000 clones, around 88% seen once. The sequenced sample was PBMCs. These receptor sequences come from a man aged 18-30 years in good health and CMV-seronegative.

The chain links TRBV5-6 to TRBJ2-5, with D tentatively TRBD2 (5 bases). V lost 1 base, J lost 4 bases, and 8 bases lay in between. The CDR3 runs 13 residues. Germline V gene sequence: CDR1 SGHDT, CDR2 YYEEEE. The CDR3 region is CASSLQRSETQYF. The CDR3 nucleotides read TGTGCCAGCAGCTTGCAGCGGTCAGAGACCCAGTACTTC.

The rearrangement uses TRBV15 and TRBJ1-2, with no clear D. V gave up 0 bases and J gave up 8 bases, with 10 bases separating them. The V gene's germline CDR1 is LNHNV and CDR2 YYDKDF (reference sequence). The CDR3 is made up of 13 amino acids. DNA for the CDR3: TGTGCCACCAGCAGAGATCTCGGGGAAGGCTACACCTTC. Amino acid sequence: CATSRDLGEGYTF.

V and J are TRBV6-1 and TRBJ1-5; TRBD1 is a possible D gene (5 bases). From germline, CDR1 is MNHNS and CDR2 SASEGT. Trimming shortened V by 11 bases and J by 7 bases, and 12 bases separated the two germline ends. This CDR3 contains 11 residues. The CDR3, as DNA: TGTGCCGTATCAGGGTGGCAGCCCCAGCATTTT. Protein sequence: CAVSGWQPQHF.

The chain links TRBV29-1 to TRBJ1-4; no clear D. The CDR3 is 12 residues long. CDR1 and CDR2 (germline): SQVTM, ANQGSEA. Trimming pared 6 bases from V and 5 bases from J, leaving 10 bases between. The DNA of the CDR3 is TGCAGCGTAGTGGGCAGGAATGAAAAACTGTTTTTT. Translated, it gives CSVVGRNEKLFF.

This chain joins TRBV5-1 and TRBJ2-3, with a weak D call TRBD2 (6 bases). Germline CDR1 SGHRS, CDR2 YFSETQ. The V end was cut by 0 bases, the J end by 0 bases, with 8 bases between. This CDR3 contains 15 residues. The CDR3 sequence: CASSLASDSTDTQYF. The CDR3 DNA reads TGCGCCAGCAGCTTGGCTAGCGATAGCACAGATACGCAGTATTTT.

The chain has TRBV27 and TRBJ2-7, with 11 bases matching TRBD2. The ends lost 5 bases at V and 7 bases at J; junction bases unmatched: 16. CDR3 length: 17 residues. Germline loops: CDR1 MNHEY, CDR2 SMNVEV (reference sequence). The CDR3 coding sequence is TGTGCCAGCAGTGTTTTGGGACTAGCGGTTAAAACGGGGGAGCAGTACTTC. Translating it yields CASSVLGLAVKTGEQYF.

The J gene is TRBJ1-6, the V gene TRBV21-1; the table's D call, TRBD1, has no DNA check behind it. TRBV21-1 is classified as a pseudogene. This CDR3 has 16 residues. CDR3 region: CASSKEDQGTNSPLHF. The CDR3 bases are TGTGCCAGCAGCAAAGAGGATCAGGGTACCAATTCACCCCTCCACTTT.

The V and J genes are TRBV28 and TRBJ1-2; TRBD1 might be the D (5 bases). V was cut by 6 bases and J by 6 bases, with 11 bases left in between. The CDR3 length is 12 residues. In germline, CDR1 is MDHEN, CDR2 SYDVKM. CDR3 sequence (DNA): TGTGCCAGCAGCGTCAGGGAAGATGGCTACACCTTC. It is translated as CASSVREDGYTF.

The chain employs TRBV28 and TRBJ1-5; no clear D. V lost 4 bases and J lost 8, with 9 bases in between. Germline loops: CDR1 MDHEN, CDR2 SYDVKM. The CDR3 runs 12 residues. For the CDR3, the DNA is TGTGCCAGCAGTTCAGTACCCGAGCCCCAGCATTTT. Its translation: CASSSVPEPQHF. The full variable domain, with the rest looked up from reference TRBV28 and TRBJ1-5, is DVKVTQSSRYLVKRTGEKVFLECVQDMDHENMFWYRQDPGLGLRLIYFSYDVKMKEKGDIPEGYSVSREKKERFSLILESASTNQTSMYLCASSSVPEPQHFGDGTRLSIL.

J is TRBJ2-1 and V is TRBV27; TRBD1 agrees at 10 bases. The V and J ends lost 8 bases and 6 bases, in that order; junction bases with no gene match: 4. The CDR3 totals 13 residues. The germline V gene encodes CDR1 MNHEY and CDR2 SMNVEV (reference sequence). The CDR3 is CASGTGASNEQFF. CDR3 bases: TGTGCCAGCGGGACAGGGGCAAGCAATGAGCAGTTCTTC.

The CDR3 spells CAWSVPAGGNNEQFF. CDR3 DNA sequence: TGTGCCTGGAGTGTGCCAGCGGGGGGGAACAATGAGCAGTTCTTC. The chain recombines TRBV30 with TRBJ2-1, with TRBD2 identical over 10 bases. The V segment lost 0 bases and the J segment 5 bases; nucleotides outside the gene matches: 4. Germline V CDR1 and CDR2: GTSNPN, SVGIG (reference sequence). The CDR3 consists of 15 residues.

The chain is built from TRBV18 and TRBJ2-1; 13 bases are shared with TRBD2. V gave up 0 bases and J gave up 7 bases; unmatched junction bases: 6. The V gene's germline CDR1 is KGHSH and CDR2 LQKENI. The CDR3 length is 17 residues. CDR3 sequence (DNA): TGTGCCAGCTCACCACCCCGACTAGCGGGAGGCCGTAATGAGCAGTTCTTC. The encoded protein is CASSPPRLAGGRNEQFF.